Sequencing of this T cell receptor (beta chain) was carried out in a study of shared clonotypes between healthy human individuals. None of the donors, who were healthy HIV-negative adults, had recently had acute infections or vaccinations. Regarding this clone: Antigen: not known.

Study-level results: Rarefaction indicated that sorted-subset sequencing remained incomplete although depth was large.

Clones were sequenced by immunoSEQ multiplex PCR, and TCRdb holds only the in-frame ones, with some missing. This sample has under 1,100,000 clones, with about 75% found just once. What was sequenced was memory CD4+ T cells sorted from blood. Sample subset: CD45RA-negative fraction. The origin of this receptor is a young man in good health.

The CDR3 nucleotides read TGCGCCAGCAGCTTGGGACAGGGGAAAGCTGGAAACACCATATATTTT. Amino acids: CASSLGQGKAGNTIYF. The rearrangement joins TRBV5-1 to TRBJ1-3, with 8 bases aligning to TRBD1. The CDR3 consists of 16 residues. Germline CDR1 is SGHRS and CDR2 is YFSETQ. V lost 0 bases to trimming and J lost 2 bases; unmatched junction nucleotides: 4.